The rows below give T cell receptor beta chains drawn from one sample of a study of blood T cell repertoires in COVID-19. Produced via immunoSEQ multiplex PCR; TCRdb's table is partial and in-frame only. The repertoire holds about 200,000 clones, around 84% seen once, with nearly 4.5% in the top ten. The specimen was peripheral blood. The receptors were sampled from a man between 50 and 59 years old with acute or convalescent COVID-19. Both conserved end residues are part of each CDR3. D genes are given only for firm matches. Some rows have no size entry. The others give once, few or many, or a class for an expanded clone.

D gene	J gene	clone size	V gene	CDR3 DNA	CDR3 protein
NA	TRBJ2-5	NA	TRBV6-5	TGTGCCAGCAGTCCGTCTATGTATAGGGGGACCCAGTACTTC	CASSPSMYRGTQYF
NA	TRBJ1-3	NA	TRBV9	TGTGCCAGCAGCGTAGAAGGCAGGATCATCTCTGGAAACACCATATATTTT	CASSVEGRIISGNTIYF
NA	TRBJ2-1	NA	TRBV11-1	TGTGCCAGCGGAAAAGCAGGGAACTCCTACAATGAGCAGTTCTTC	CASGKAGNSYNEQFF
NA	TRBJ1-5	NA	TRBV6-2/TRBV6-3	TGTGCCAGCAGTTACCGACAAGCTACCCACAATCAGCCCCAGCATTTT	CASSYRQATHNQPQHF
NA	TRBJ2-5	once	TRBV6-1	TGTGCCAGCAGTGATCTTGGACAGCCCGCCAAAGAGACCCAGTACTTC	CASSDLGQPAKETQYF
TRBD1	TRBJ2-7	NA	TRBV5-1	TGCGCCAGCAGCGTAGGACAGGGGGCTGGCGAGCAGTACTTC	CASSVGQGAGEQYF
TRBD2	TRBJ2-1	NA	TRBV19	TGTGCCAGTACCAATATCGGGGGGGCCTTAAGGAATGAGCAGTTCTTC	CASTNIGGALRNEQFF
NA	TRBJ1-2	NA	TRBV18	TGTGCCAGCTCACCCCCTTCAGTAAACTATGGCTACACCTTC	CASSPPSVNYGYTF
TRBD1	TRBJ1-4	once	TRBV18	TGTGCCAGCTCATCCTTCGGACAGGGGGGCGAAAAACTGTTTTTT	CASSSFGQGGEKLFF
TRBD2	TRBJ2-2	NA	TRBV5-1	TGCGCCAGCAGCTCAGCGGGGGGGCGAACCGGGGAGCTGTTTTTT	CASSSAGGRTGELFF
NA	TRBJ1-3	NA	TRBV6-5	TGTGCCAGCAGTTACGACAGAACTATTGGAAACACCATATATTTT	CASSYDRTIGNTIYF
NA	TRBJ1-2	NA	TRBV6-1	TGTGCCAGCAGTGAAGTGGGGGGGCACTATGGCTACACCTTC	CASSEVGGHYGYTF
TRBD1	TRBJ1-2	NA	TRBV5-4	TGTGCCAGCAGCTTCGGACAGGCAGCACCTAACTATGGCTACACCTTC	CASSFGQAAPNYGYTF
NA	TRBJ2-2	NA	TRBV7-6	TGTGCCAGCAGCTTTAGTGCGCTGAACACCGGGGAGCTGTTTTTT	CASSFSALNTGELFF
TRBD1	TRBJ1-2	NA	TRBV30	TGTGCCTGGAGGGCCGACAGGGGCTATGGCTACACCTTC	CAWRADRGYGYTF
NA	TRBJ1-2	NA	TRBV19	TGTGCCAGTAGAACCCGGGTCTTAGCAAGCTATGGCTACACCTTC	CASRTRVLASYGYTF
NA	TRBJ2-7	NA	TRBV7-9	TGTGCCAGCAGCATTCAGGGATACGAGCAGTACTTC	CASSIQGYEQYF
NA	TRBJ1-1	NA	TRBV7-2	TGTGCCAGCTACCTCTCGTCGGGAAAAGCTTTCTTT	CASYLSSGKAFF
NA	TRBJ1-1	NA	TRBV18	TGTGCCAGCTCCCAAAGAAGGACTTTACCCAACACTGAAGCTTTCTTT	CASSQRRTLPNTEAFF
TRBD1	TRBJ1-1	NA	TRBV27	TGTGCCAGCAGTTTGTTACAGGGGGGCACTGAAGCTTTCTTT	CASSLLQGGTEAFF
NA	TRBJ1-2	few	TRBV7-3	TGTGCCAGCAGCTTAGATCCCCCGGGCAGGGGAAACTATGGCTACACCTTC	CASSLDPPGRGNYGYTF
NA	TRBJ1-6	NA	TRBV10-3	TGTGCCATCGGGGGCAATTCACCCCTCCACTTT	CAIGGNSPLHF
NA	TRBJ2-5	NA	TRBV7-9	TGTGCCAGCACCCCCCCGGTCGAGACCCAGTACTTC	CASTPPVETQYF
TRBD1	TRBJ1-1	NA	TRBV10-2	TGCGCCAGCAGTGAGCCACAGGGGATTGAAGCTTTCTTT	CASSEPQGIEAFF
NA	TRBJ1-2	NA	TRBV5-1	TGCGCCAGCAGCCCACAGGACAGTTCAACCTCCTATGGCTACACCTTC	CASSPQDSSTSYGYTF
TRBD1	TRBJ2-7	NA	TRBV3-1/TRBV3-2	TGTGCCAGCAGCCAAGGACTAGGGACAGGGGGAGACGAGCAGTACTTC	CASSQGLGTGGDEQYF
TRBD1	TRBJ2-5	NA	TRBV3-1/TRBV3-2	TGTGCCAGCAGCCAAGGAGTCCGGGACAGACAAGAGACCCAGTACTTC	CASSQGVRDRQETQYF
NA	TRBJ1-3	NA	TRBV29-1	TGCAGCGTTCAAATATCAGGGAACTCTGGAAACACCATATATTTT	CSVQISGNSGNTIYF
NA	TRBJ1-3	once	TRBV5-1	TGCGCCAGCGGGGCGACGGTGGGCTCTGGAAACACCATATATTTT	CASGATVGSGNTIYF
NA	TRBJ1-2	NA	TRBV6-1	TGTGCCAGCAGTGAAGCCGGGTTGGTGGAATATGGCTACACCTTC	CASSEAGLVEYGYTF
NA	TRBJ1-6	NA	TRBV30	TGTGCCTGGAGTGTCGGGGGTCGGGGTTCACCCCTCCACTTT	CAWSVGGRGSPLHF
NA	TRBJ1-4	NA	TRBV9	TGTGCCAGCAGCGTAGCCCCAGAGGATGAAAAACTGTTTTTT	CASSVAPEDEKLFF
TRBD1	TRBJ2-1	NA	TRBV5-1	TGCGCCAGCAGCTCCGGGACAGGGAGTTACAATGAGCAGTTCTTC	CASSSGTGSYNEQFF
NA	TRBJ1-1	NA	TRBV18	TGTGCCAGCTCACCCTCACAGGCGAGCACTGAAGCTTTCTTT	CASSPSQASTEAFF
TRBD1	TRBJ1-4	NA	TRBV18	TGTGCCAGCTCCCCCGGACAGGCTTTAGCAACTAATGAAAAACTGTTTTTT	CASSPGQALATNEKLFF
NA	TRBJ2-3	NA	TRBV7-9	TGTGCCATCGGGGGGCATGACACAGATACGCAGTATTTT	CAIGGHDTDTQYF
TRBD1	TRBJ2-1	NA	TRBV11-3	TGTGCCAGCAGCTTAGGACAGGGATCTTACAATGAGCAGTTCTTC	CASSLGQGSYNEQFF